Presented here are 11 T cell receptor beta chains from one specimen sequenced in a study of shared clonotypes between healthy human individuals. Sequencing used immunoSEQ multiplex PCR; TCRdb keeps in-frame clones, though not all of them. This table has some 510,000 clones, approximately 79% appearing once. The sample taken for sequencing was PBMCs. All receptors derive from a woman between 35 and 50 years old in good health. Some clones in this sample may be carry-over from other donors' samples.

The count of this clone is one. The V and J genes are TRBV2 and TRBJ2-7; TRBD2 might be the D (5 bases). The V end lost 6 bases, the J end lost 3 bases, and 12 bases lay between the germline ends. CDR3 length equals 13 residues. Per the germline V gene, CDR1 is SNHLY and CDR2 is FYNNEI. CDR3 bases: TGTGCCAGCAGGGAGGACGGGGACTACGAGCAGTACTTC. It specifies CASREDGDYEQYF. Supplemented by reference TRBV2 and TRBJ2-7, the full variable domain reads EPEVTQTPSHQVTQMGQEVILRCVPISNHLYFYWYRQILGQKVEFLVSFYNNEISEKSEIFDDQFSVERPDGSNFTLKIRSTKLEDSAMYFCASREDGDYEQYFGPGTRLTVT.

This chain connects TRBV9 to TRBJ2-1; perhaps TRBD1 as D (6 bases). Germline CDR1 and CDR2: SGDLS and YYNGEE. V dropped 0 bases and J dropped 9 bases, with 13 bases sitting between them. The CDR3 covers 14 residues. CDR3 in DNA: TGTGCCAGCAGCGTAGTTCCACAAGGGGGTGAGCAGTTCTTC. It encodes CASSVVPQGGEQFF.

The chain is built from TRBV28 and TRBJ2-1, with a possible D match to TRBD1 (5 bases). CDR1 MDHEN and CDR2 SYDVKM come from the germline V gene. CDR3 size: 17 residues. V lost 4 bases and J lost 1, with 17 bases in between. The CDR3 DNA follows: TGTGCCAGCAGTTCCCCCTCCGGACACATATCCTACAATGAGCAGTTCTTC. It is translated as CASSSPSGHISYNEQFF.

This sequence joins TRBV9 and TRBJ2-7; D possibly corresponds to TRBD1 (5 bases). The CDR3 spans 16 residues. CDR1 and CDR2 (germline): SGDLS, YYNGEE. The V gene lost 2 bases and the J gene lost 0 bases, with 15 bases spanning the gap. CDR3 in amino acids: CASSVGEGASSYEQYF. CDR3 nucleotide sequence: TGTGCCAGCAGCGTTGGGGAAGGGGCAAGCTCCTACGAGCAGTACTTC.

V and J are TRBV18 and TRBJ1-2; 11 bases are shared with TRBD1. CDR1 is KGHSH, CDR2 LQKENI, per germline. V lost 2 bases to trimming and J lost 7 bases; unmatched junction nucleotides: 6. This CDR3 is 15 amino acids long. CDR3 in amino acids: CASSPAGQGAVGYTF. In nucleotides, the CDR3 is TGTGCCAGCTCACCAGCAGGACAGGGGGCTGTTGGCTACACCTTC.

The genes are TRBV25-1 and TRBJ1-5; unclear D gene. The CDR3 runs 15 residues. CDR1 and CDR2 from the germline V gene are MGHDK and SYGVNS. Trimming took 4 bases from V and 4 from J, leaving 14 bases between them. The CDR3, as DNA: TGTGCCAGCAGTGTGGAGCGGCTTCGGAATCAGCCCCAGCATTTT. Translation: CASSVERLRNQPQHF.

The V gene is TRBV5-1, the J gene TRBJ2-1; 15 bases line up with TRBD2. Unmatched junction bases numbered 6, after V lost 2 bases and J lost 0 bases. Germline CDR1 SGHRS, CDR2 YFSETQ. The CDR3 sequence is 19 residues long. CDR3 loop: CASSLRTSGRVSSYNEQFF. The CDR3 DNA reads as TGCGCCAGCAGCTTACGGACTAGCGGGAGGGTCAGCTCCTACAATGAGCAGTTCTTC. The variable domain in full, with the rest retrieved from reference TRBV5-1 and TRBJ2-1, is KAGVTQTPRYLIKTRGQQVTLSCSPISGHRSVSWYQQTPGQGLQFLFEYFSETQRNKGNFPGRFSGRQFSNSRSEMNVSTLELGDSALYLCASSLRTSGRVSSYNEQFFGPGTRLTVL.

V and J are TRBV7-9 and TRBJ2-5; TRBD2 matches at 12 bases. The CDR3 runs 18 residues. Trimming cost V 5 bases and J 2 bases; bases outside gene matches: 12. CDR1 SEHNR and CDR2 FQNEAQ come from the germline V gene (reference sequence). The CDR3 DNA follows: TGTGCCAGCAGCCAAAGCTTCGGGACTAGCGGGCCTCAAGAGACCCAGTACTTC. This encodes CASSQSFGTSGPQETQYF.

CDR3: CASSLGGSHMGEKLFF. CDR3 coding DNA: TGCGCCAGCAGCTTGGGGGGGTCTCACATGGGCGAAAAACTGTTTTTT. V is TRBV5-1 and J is TRBJ1-4, with D possibly TRBD1 on 5 matching bases. From germline, CDR1 is SGHRS and CDR2 YFSETQ. The CDR3 sequence is 16 residues long. V was cut by 0 bases and J by 8 bases, with 17 bases left in between.

The chain links TRBV2 to TRBJ2-7, with 8 positions matching TRBD1. The CDR3 is 12 amino acids. Germline V gene lookup returns CDR1 SNHLY and CDR2 FYNNEI. After removal of 5 bases from V and 6 bases from J, the junction contained 3 bases not matched to a gene. CDR3 DNA sequence: TGTGCCAGCAGTCCCAGGGGGCGCGAGCAGTACTTC. Translation: CASSPRGREQYF.

This sequence joins TRBV13 and TRBJ2-7; TRBD1 matches 8 bases. The germline V gene has CDR1 PRHDT and CDR2 FYEKMQ (reference sequence). The CDR3 length is 14 residues. V lost 5 bases and J lost 0; bases outside the gene matches: 3. CDR3 DNA sequence: TGTGCCAGCAGCGGTGGACAGGGCTCCTACGAGCAGTACTTC. As protein: CASSGGQGSYEQYF.